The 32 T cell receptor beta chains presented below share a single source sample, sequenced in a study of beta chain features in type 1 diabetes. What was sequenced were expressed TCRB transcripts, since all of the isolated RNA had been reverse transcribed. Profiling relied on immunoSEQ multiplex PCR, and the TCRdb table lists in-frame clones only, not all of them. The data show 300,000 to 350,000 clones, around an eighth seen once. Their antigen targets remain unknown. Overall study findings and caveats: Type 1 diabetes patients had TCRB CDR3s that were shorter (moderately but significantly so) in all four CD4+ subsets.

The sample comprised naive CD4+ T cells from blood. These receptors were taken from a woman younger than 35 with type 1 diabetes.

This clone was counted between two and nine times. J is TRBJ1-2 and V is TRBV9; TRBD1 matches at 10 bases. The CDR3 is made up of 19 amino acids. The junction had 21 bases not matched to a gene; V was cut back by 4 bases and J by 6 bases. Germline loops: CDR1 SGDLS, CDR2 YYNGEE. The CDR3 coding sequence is TGTGCCAGCAGCTCCGTAGCTCCCGGCCGGGACAGGGGTGGGAATGGCTACACCTTC. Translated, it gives CASSSVAPGRDRGGNGYTF.

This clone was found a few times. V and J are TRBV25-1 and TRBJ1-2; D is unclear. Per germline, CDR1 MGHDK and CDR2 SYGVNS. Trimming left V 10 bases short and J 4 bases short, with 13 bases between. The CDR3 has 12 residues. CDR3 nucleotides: TGTGCCACCAAGCAGGAAAGCTATGGCTACACCTTC. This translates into CATKQESYGYTF.

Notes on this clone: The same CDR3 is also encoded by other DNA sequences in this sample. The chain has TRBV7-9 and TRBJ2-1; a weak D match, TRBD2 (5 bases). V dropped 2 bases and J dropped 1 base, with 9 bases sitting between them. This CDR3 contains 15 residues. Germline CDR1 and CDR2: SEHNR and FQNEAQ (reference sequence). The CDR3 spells CASSLRGSSYNEQFF. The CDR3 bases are TGTGCCAGCAGCTTACGAGGGAGTTCCTACAATGAGCAGTTCTTC.

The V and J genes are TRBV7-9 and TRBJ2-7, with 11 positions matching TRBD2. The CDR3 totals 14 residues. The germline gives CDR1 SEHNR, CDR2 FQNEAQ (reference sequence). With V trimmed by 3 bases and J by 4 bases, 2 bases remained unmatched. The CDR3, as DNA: TGTGCCAGCAGCTTCGGGACTAGCGGATACGAGCAGTACTTC. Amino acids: CASSFGTSGYEQYF. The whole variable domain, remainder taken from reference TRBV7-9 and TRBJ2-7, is DTGVSQNPRHKITKRGQNVTFRCDPISEHNRLYWYRQTLGQGPEFLTYFQNEAQLEKSRLLSDRFSAERPKGSFSTLEIQRTEQGDSAMYLCASSFGTSGYEQYFGPGTRLTVT.

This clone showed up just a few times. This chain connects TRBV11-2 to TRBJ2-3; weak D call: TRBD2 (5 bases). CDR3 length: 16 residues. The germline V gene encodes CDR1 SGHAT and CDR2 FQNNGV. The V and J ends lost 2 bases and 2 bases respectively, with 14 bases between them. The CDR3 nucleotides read TGTGCCAGCAGCTTAACCTTCCAGCGGAACACAGATACGCAGTATTTT. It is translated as CASSLTFQRNTDTQYF.

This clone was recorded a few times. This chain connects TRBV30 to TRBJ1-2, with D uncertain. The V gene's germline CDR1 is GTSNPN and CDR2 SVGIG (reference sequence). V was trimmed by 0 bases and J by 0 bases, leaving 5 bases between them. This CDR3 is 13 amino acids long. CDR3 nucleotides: TGTGCCTGGAGTGTTACAACTAACTATGGCTACACCTTC. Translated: CAWSVTTNYGYTF.

Here the CDR3 reads CASSWDRGSGANVLTF. The CDR3 DNA sequence: TGTGCCAGCAGCTGGGACAGGGGCTCTGGGGCCAACGTCCTGACTTTC. The chain couples TRBV7-9 to TRBJ2-6, with TRBD1 matching 10 bases. Germline V gene data show CDR1 as SEHNR and CDR2 as FQNEAQ (reference sequence). This CDR3 has 16 residues. The trim removed 4 bases at V and 0 bases at J, leaving 0 bases unmatched.

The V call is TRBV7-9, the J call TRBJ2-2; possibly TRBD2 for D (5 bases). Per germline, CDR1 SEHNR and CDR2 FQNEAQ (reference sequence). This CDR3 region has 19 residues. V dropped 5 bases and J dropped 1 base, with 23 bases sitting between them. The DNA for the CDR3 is TGTGCCAGCAGCCAACCCTCGGCTAGCCCCGCGTGGAACACCGGGGAGCTGTTTTTT. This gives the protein CASSQPSASPAWNTGELFF.

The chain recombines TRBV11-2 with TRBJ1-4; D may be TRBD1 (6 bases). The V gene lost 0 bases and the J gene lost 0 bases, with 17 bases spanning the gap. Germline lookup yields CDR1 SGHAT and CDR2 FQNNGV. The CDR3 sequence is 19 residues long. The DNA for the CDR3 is TGTGCCAGCAGCTTAGACACCCAGGGGACGCCCGCAACTAATGAAAAACTGTTTTTT. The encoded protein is CASSLDTQGTPATNEKLFF.

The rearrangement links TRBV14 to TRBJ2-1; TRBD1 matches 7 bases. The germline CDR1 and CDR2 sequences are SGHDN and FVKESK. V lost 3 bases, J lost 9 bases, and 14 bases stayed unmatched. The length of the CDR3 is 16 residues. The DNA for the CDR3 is TGTGCCAGCAGCCAGCGACAGGGTACCCTCTATGCTGAGCAGTTCTTC. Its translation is CASSQRQGTLYAEQFF.

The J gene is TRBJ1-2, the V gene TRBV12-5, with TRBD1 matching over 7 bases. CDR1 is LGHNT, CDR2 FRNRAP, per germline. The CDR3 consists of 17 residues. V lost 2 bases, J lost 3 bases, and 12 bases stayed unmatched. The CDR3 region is CASGLTWTGDSDYGYTF. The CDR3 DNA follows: TGTGCTAGTGGTTTGACATGGACAGGCGATTCGGACTATGGCTACACCTTC.

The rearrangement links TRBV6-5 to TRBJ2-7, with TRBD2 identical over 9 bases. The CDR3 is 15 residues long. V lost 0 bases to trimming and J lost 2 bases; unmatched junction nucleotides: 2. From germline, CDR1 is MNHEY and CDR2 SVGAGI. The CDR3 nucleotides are TGTGCCAGCAGTTACTCCGCTAGCGGGGCCTACGAGCAGTACGTC. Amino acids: CASSYSASGAYEQYV.

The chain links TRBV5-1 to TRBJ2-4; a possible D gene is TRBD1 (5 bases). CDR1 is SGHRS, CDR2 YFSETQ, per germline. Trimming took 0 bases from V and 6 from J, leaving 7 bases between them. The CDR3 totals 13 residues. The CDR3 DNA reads TGCGCCAGCAGCTTGGGACAGTTAAACATTCAGTACTTC. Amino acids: CASSLGQLNIQYF.

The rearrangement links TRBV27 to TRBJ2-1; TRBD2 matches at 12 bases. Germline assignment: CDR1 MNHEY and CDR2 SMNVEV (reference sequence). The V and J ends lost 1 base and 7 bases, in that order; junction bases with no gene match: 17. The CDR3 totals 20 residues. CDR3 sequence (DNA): TGTGCCAGCAGTTTATTATCCCCCTCTAGCGGGAGGGCCAGGGGGAATGAGCAGTTCTTC. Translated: CASSLLSPSSGRARGNEQFF.

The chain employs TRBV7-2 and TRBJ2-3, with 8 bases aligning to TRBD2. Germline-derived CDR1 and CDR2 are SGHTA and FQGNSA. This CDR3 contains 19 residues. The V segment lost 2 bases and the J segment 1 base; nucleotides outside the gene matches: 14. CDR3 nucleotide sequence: TGTGCCAGCAGCTTAAAACGGTGGGGTAGCGGGACCCGCACAGATACGCAGTATTTT. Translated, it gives CASSLKRWGSGTRTDTQYF.

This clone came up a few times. In nucleotides, the CDR3 is TGCGCCAGCAGTGAGGGGGCCGGCACCGGGGAGCTGTTTTTT. It specifies CASSEGAGTGELFF. The rearrangement links TRBV10-1 to TRBJ2-2; maybe TRBD1 (5 bases). The CDR3 covers 14 residues. The germline CDR1 and CDR2 sequences are WNHNN and SYGVQD (reference sequence). The V end was cut by 2 bases, the J end by 4 bases, with 8 bases between.

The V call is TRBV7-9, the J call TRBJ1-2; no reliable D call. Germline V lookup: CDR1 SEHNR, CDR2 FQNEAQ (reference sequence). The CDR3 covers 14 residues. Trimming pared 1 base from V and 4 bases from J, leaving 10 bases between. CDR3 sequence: CASSLVLGSYGYTF. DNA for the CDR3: TGTGCCAGCAGCTTAGTGTTGGGCTCCTATGGCTACACCTTC.

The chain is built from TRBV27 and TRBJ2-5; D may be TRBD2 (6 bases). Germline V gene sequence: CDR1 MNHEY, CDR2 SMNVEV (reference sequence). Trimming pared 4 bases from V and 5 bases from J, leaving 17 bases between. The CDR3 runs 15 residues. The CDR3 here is CASSSHGTPLETQYF. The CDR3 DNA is TGTGCCAGCAGTTCTCACGGGACTCCCCTGGAGACCCAGTACTTC.

CDR3 protein: CASTRQETQYF. Written as DNA, the CDR3 is TGTGCCAGCACCAGACAAGAGACCCAGTACTTC. The rearrangement joins TRBV27 to TRBJ2-5; D remains ambiguous. Trimming shortened V by 7 bases and J by 2 bases, and 5 bases separated the two germline ends. The CDR3 runs to 11 residues. The germline gives CDR1 MNHEY, CDR2 SMNVEV (reference sequence).

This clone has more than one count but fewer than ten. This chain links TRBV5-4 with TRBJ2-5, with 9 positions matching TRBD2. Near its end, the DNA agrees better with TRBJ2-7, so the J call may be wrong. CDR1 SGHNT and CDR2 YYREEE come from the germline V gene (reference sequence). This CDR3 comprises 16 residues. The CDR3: CASSLAGTSLPYEQYF. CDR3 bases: TGTGCCAGCAGCTTGGCCGGGACTAGCCTTCCCTACGAGCAGTACTTC.

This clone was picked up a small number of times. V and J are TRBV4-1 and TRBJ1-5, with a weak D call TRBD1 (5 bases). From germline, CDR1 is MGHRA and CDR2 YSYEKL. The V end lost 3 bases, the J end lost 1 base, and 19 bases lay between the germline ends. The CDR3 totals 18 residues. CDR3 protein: CASSHREAGAMSNQPQHF. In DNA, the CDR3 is TGCGCCAGCAGCCATCGGGAGGCCGGGGCGATGAGCAATCAGCCCCAGCATTTT.

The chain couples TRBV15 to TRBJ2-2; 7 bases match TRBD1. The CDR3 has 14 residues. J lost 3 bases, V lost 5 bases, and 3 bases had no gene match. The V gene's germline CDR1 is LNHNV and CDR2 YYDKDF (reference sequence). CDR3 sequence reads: CATSAQGDTGELFF. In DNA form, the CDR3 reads TGTGCCACCAGCGCCCAGGGGGACACCGGGGAGCTGTTTTTT.

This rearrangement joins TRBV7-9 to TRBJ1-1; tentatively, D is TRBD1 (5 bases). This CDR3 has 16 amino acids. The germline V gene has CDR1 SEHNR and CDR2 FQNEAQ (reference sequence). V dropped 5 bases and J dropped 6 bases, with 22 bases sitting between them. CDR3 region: CASSPVGGGYKSEAFF. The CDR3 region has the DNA TGTGCCAGCAGCCCCGTGGGGGGGGGTTATAAGTCTGAAGCTTTCTTT.

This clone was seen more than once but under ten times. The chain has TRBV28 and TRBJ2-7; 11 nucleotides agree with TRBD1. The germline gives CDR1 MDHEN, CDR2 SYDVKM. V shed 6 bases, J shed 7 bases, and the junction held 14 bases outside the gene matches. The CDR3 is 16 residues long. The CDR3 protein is CASRPGLGQGAFEQYF. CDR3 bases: TGTGCCAGCAGGCCAGGTCTTGGACAGGGGGCGTTTGAGCAGTACTTC.

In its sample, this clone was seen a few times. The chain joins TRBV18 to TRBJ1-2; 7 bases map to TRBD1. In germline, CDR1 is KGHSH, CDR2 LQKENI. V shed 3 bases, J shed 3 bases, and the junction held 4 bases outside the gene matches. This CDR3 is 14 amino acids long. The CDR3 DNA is TGTGCCAGCTCACCGACTCAGGGGGACTATGGCTACACCTTC. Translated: CASSPTQGDYGYTF.

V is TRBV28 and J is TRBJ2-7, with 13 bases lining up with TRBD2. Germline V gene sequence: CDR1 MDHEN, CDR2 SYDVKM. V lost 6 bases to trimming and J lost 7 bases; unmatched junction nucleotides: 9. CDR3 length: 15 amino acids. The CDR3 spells CASSPGLAGAREQYF. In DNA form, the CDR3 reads TGTGCCAGCAGCCCCGGACTAGCGGGAGCCAGGGAGCAGTACTTC. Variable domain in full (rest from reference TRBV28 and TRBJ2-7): DVKVTQSSRYLVKRTGEKVFLECVQDMDHENMFWYRQDPGLGLRLIYFSYDVKMKEKGDIPEGYSVSREKKERFSLILESASTNQTSMYLCASSPGLAGAREQYFGPGTRLTVT.

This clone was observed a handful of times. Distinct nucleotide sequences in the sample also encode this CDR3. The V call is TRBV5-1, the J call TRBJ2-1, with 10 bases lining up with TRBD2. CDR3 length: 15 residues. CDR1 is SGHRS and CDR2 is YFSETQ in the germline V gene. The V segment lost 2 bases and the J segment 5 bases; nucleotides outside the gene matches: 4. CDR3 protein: CASSFLAGANNEQFF. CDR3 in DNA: TGCGCCAGCAGCTTCCTAGCGGGAGCTAACAATGAGCAGTTCTTC.

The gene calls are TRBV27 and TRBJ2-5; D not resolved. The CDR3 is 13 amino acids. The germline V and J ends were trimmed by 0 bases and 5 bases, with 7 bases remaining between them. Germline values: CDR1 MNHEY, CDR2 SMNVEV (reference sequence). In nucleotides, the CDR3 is TGTGCCAGCAGTTTATCTCAGAGGGAGACCCAGTACTTC. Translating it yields CASSLSQRETQYF.

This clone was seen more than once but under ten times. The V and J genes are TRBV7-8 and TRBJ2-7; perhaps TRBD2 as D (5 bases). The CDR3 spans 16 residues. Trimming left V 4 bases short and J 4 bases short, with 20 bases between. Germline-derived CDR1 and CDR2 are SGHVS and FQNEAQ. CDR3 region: CASSSARAGQRYEQYF. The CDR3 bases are TGTGCCAGCAGCTCAGCGAGGGCAGGTCAAAGGTACGAGCAGTACTTC.

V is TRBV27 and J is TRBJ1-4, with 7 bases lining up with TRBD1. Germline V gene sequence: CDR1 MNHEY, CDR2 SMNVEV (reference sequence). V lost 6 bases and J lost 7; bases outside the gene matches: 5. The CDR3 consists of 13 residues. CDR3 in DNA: TGTGCCAGCAGGCCGACAGGGACTGAAAAACTGTTTTTT. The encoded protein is CASRPTGTEKLFF.

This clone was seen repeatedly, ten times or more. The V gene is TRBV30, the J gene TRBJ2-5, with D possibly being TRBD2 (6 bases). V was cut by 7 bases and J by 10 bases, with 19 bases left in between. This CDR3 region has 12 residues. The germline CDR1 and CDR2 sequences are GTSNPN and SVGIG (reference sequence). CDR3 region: CAYSRDSGSQYF. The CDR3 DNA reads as TGTGCCTATTCCCGGGACTCGGGGAGCCAGTACTTC.

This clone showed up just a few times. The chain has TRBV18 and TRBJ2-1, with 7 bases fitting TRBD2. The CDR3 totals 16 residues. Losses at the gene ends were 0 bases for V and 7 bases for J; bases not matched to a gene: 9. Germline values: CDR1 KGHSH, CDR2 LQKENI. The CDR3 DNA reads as TGTGCCAGCTCACCACCCCTGGGACTAAAGGGGAATGAGCAGTTCTTC. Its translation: CASSPPLGLKGNEQFF. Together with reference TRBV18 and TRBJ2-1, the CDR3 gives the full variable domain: NAGVMQNPRHLVRRRGQEARLRCSPMKGHSHVYWYRQLPEEGLKFMVYLQKENIIDESGMPKERFSAEFPKEGPSILRIQQVVRGDSAAYFCASSPPLGLKGNEQFFGPGTRLTVL.